The 21 T cell receptor beta chains presented below share a single source sample, sequenced in a study of blood T cell repertoires in COVID-19. Repertoires were generated with immunoSEQ multiplex PCR, while TCRdb's copy carries only in-frame clones and drops some. The data show under 550,000 clones, approximately 90% seen once. Sequencing was done on a sample of peripheral blood. The receptors shown here come from a man between 18 and 29 years old with COVID-19, enrolled during active disease.

The gene calls are TRBV2 and TRBJ1-1; D is unclear. The CDR3 spans 16 residues. Trimming left V 4 bases short and J 6 bases short, with 21 bases between. Germline V lookup: CDR1 SNHLY, CDR2 FYNNEI. CDR3: CASSGTPNSLTPEAFF. In DNA, the CDR3 is TGTGCCAGCAGTGGTACCCCCAACAGCCTGACCCCTGAAGCTTTCTTT.

This chain links TRBV7-8 with TRBJ2-5, with D tentatively TRBD2 (6 bases). The CDR3 spans 17 residues. Looked up from germline, CDR1 is SGHVS and CDR2 is FQNEAQ. The V gene lost 2 bases and the J gene lost 2 bases, with 18 bases spanning the gap. The CDR3 coding sequence is TGTGCCAGCAGCTTAAGTGAGTGGGGGGTGTATCAAGAGACCCAGTACTTC. Its protein product is CASSLSEWGVYQETQYF.

The chain is built from TRBV29-1 and TRBJ2-3, with D perhaps TRBD2 (6 bases). The V gene lost 6 bases and the J gene lost 5 bases, with 18 bases spanning the gap. Germline V gives CDR1 SQVTM, CDR2 ANQGSEA. CDR3 length: 14 residues. CDR3 amino acids: CSVVTRGARDTQYF. The CDR3 DNA is TGCAGCGTAGTGACTAGAGGGGCCCGAGATACGCAGTATTTT.

The chain couples TRBV10-3 to TRBJ1-3; maybe TRBD1 (6 bases). Trimming stripped 6 bases from V and 1 base from J, with 16 bases between. The CDR3 has 16 residues. CDR1 is ENHRY, CDR2 SYGVKD, per germline. CDR3 coding DNA: TGTGCCATCAGGGACCTAACAGGGATTTCTGGAAACACCATATATTTT. Its protein is CAIRDLTGISGNTIYF.

The chain is built from TRBV19 and TRBJ2-1, with a weak D call TRBD2 (5 bases). This CDR3 has 13 amino acids. Germline values: CDR1 LNHDA, CDR2 SQIVND (reference sequence). The V end was cut by 6 bases, the J end by 10 bases, with 16 bases between. The CDR3 region is CASSVPSGSEQFF. The CDR3 DNA is TGTGCCAGTAGCGTCCCCTCGGGGAGCGAGCAGTTCTTC.

The chain couples TRBV5-4 to TRBJ2-7, with 11 nucleotides matching TRBD2. V lost 3 bases to trimming and J lost 5 bases; unmatched junction nucleotides: 7. Germline V CDR1 and CDR2: SGHNT, YYREEE (reference sequence). The CDR3 covers 15 residues. As DNA, the CDR3 is TGTGCCAGCAGCTCGACTAGCGGGAATGACAACGAGCAGTACTTC. Its translation is CASSSTSGNDNEQYF.

The rearrangement joins TRBV12-5 to TRBJ1-2, with D possibly being TRBD1 (5 bases). V was pared by 0 bases and J by 4 bases, with 12 bases between. The CDR3 covers 15 residues. Per the germline V gene, CDR1 is LGHNT and CDR2 is FRNRAP. The CDR3 loop is CASGLVLRQTYGYTF. CDR3 sequence (DNA): TGTGCTAGTGGTTTGGTACTTCGACAGACCTATGGCTACACCTTC.

The chain recombines TRBV19 with TRBJ2-3, with D perhaps matching TRBD1 (5 bases). Germline V gene sequence: CDR1 LNHDA, CDR2 SQIVND (reference sequence). Trimming removed 7 bases from V and 4 bases from J, with 12 bases in between. The CDR3 is 13 residues long. In DNA form, the CDR3 reads TGTGCCAGTAAGACAGTTCTGGCAGATACGCAGTATTTT. Amino acids: CASKTVLADTQYF.

This clone was recorded a few times. The rearrangement links TRBV11-2 to TRBJ1-1; D remains unclear. V dropped 4 bases and J dropped 1 base, with 13 bases sitting between them. Germline V lookup: CDR1 SGHAT, CDR2 FQNNGV. The CDR3 length is 15 residues. The CDR3 loop reads CASSYQSGRNTEAFF. CDR3 nucleotide sequence: TGTGCCAGCAGCTACCAGAGTGGGAGGAACACTGAAGCTTTCTTT.

The chain links TRBV28 to TRBJ2-2, with 10 bases lining up with TRBD1. Per the germline V gene, CDR1 is MDHEN and CDR2 is SYDVKM. V trimming: 5 bases; J trimming: 3 bases; junction bases outside the gene matches: 9. The CDR3 spans 17 residues. The CDR3 loop is CASSPSPGQGDTGELFF. DNA for the CDR3: TGTGCCAGCAGTCCATCCCCCGGACAGGGGGACACCGGGGAGCTGTTTTTT.

This clone was counted a single time. The rearrangement uses TRBV3-1 (or the pseudogene TRBV3-2) and TRBJ1-1; D unclear. In germline, CDR1 is LGHDT, CDR2 YNNKEL (reference sequence). The CDR3 is 14 residues long. Trimming shortened V by 5 bases and J by 4 bases, and 14 bases separated the two germline ends. CDR3 DNA: TGTGCCAGCAGCTTCAGCGAGGCGCGCACTGAAGCTTTCTTT. Translating it yields CASSFSEARTEAFF.

The V gene is TRBV7-9, the J gene TRBJ1-6, with TRBD1 matching 8 bases. V was pared by 4 bases and J by 10 bases, with 12 bases of the junction left unmatched. CDR1 SEHNR and CDR2 FQNEAQ come from the germline V gene (reference sequence). This CDR3 contains 16 residues. The CDR3 region is CASSSAGGQAGSPLHF. The DNA for the CDR3 is TGTGCCAGCAGCTCAGCAGGGGGACAGGCGGGCTCACCCCTCCACTTT.

The chain has TRBV12-3 or TRBV12-4 and TRBJ1-1; D not certain. The CDR3 is 11 residues long. V was shortened by 0 bases and J by 8 bases, with 4 bases between the two germline ends. This CDR3 is CASSLALEAFF. For the CDR3, the DNA is TGTGCCAGCAGTTTAGCTCTAGAAGCTTTCTTT.

Regarding this clone: Other DNA sequences in this specimen translate into the identical CDR3. This rearrangement joins TRBV5-1 to TRBJ1-5, with 9 bases identical to TRBD1. Germline-derived CDR1 and CDR2 are SGHRS and YFSETQ. J gave up 4 bases and V 7 bases, and 6 bases lay outside the gene matches. The CDR3 has 14 amino acids. Written as DNA, the CDR3 is TGCGCCAGCTCCATTGGGACAGGGAATCAGCCCCAGCATTTT. Translation gives CASSIGTGNQPQHF.

V is TRBV4-1 and J is TRBJ1-6; D is perhaps TRBD1 (6 bases). This CDR3 contains 17 residues. In germline, CDR1 is MGHRA, CDR2 YSYEKL. V was pared by 0 bases and J by 6 bases, with 15 bases between. In DNA form, the CDR3 reads TGCGCCAGCAGCCAAGATCTAATGACAGGCCGTAATTCACCCCTCCACTTT. This codes for CASSQDLMTGRNSPLHF.

V gene TRBV2 combines with J gene TRBJ1-1; perhaps TRBD1 as D (5 bases). Trimming cost V 10 bases and J 1 base, with 25 bases left between them. CDR1 and CDR2 from the germline V gene are SNHLY and FYNNEI. This CDR3 comprises 17 residues. CDR3 region: CAILTLGRQGGNTEAFF. In nucleotides, the CDR3 is TGTGCCATCCTGACACTTGGACGCCAGGGTGGGAACACTGAAGCTTTCTTT.

The chain links TRBV18 to TRBJ2-1, with D perhaps TRBD2 (6 bases). Trimming stripped 4 bases from V and 7 bases from J, with 14 bases between. The CDR3 contains 14 residues. Germline V gives CDR1 KGHSH, CDR2 LQKENI. CDR3 residues: CASSRLGLKNEQFF. The CDR3 DNA is TGTGCCAGCTCACGATTGGGACTTAAAAATGAGCAGTTCTTC. The full variable domain, rest sourced from reference TRBV18 and TRBJ2-1, is NAGVMQNPRHLVRRRGQEARLRCSPMKGHSHVYWYRQLPEEGLKFMVYLQKENIIDESGMPKERFSAEFPKEGPSILRIQQVVRGDSAAYFCASSRLGLKNEQFFGPGTRLTVL.

This chain uses TRBV7-9 with TRBJ1-3; a weak D match, TRBD1 (6 bases). The CDR3 spans 14 residues. Germline loops: CDR1 SEHNR, CDR2 FQNEAQ (reference sequence). The V end was cut by 6 bases, the J end by 4 bases, with 13 bases between. The CDR3, as DNA: TGTGCCAGCAGTCTAACAGGGAACGGAAACACCATATATTTT. Encoded protein: CASSLTGNGNTIYF.

V gene TRBV19 combines with J gene TRBJ1-4; perhaps TRBD1 as D (5 bases). V dropped 5 bases and J dropped 7 bases, with 17 bases sitting between them. Germline V gives CDR1 LNHDA, CDR2 SQIVND (reference sequence). CDR3 length equals 15 residues. CDR3 protein: CASSPMGGRGEKLFF. The CDR3 nucleotides are TGTGCCAGTAGTCCAATGGGGGGTCGGGGTGAAAAACTGTTTTTT.

The rearrangement uses TRBV25-1 and TRBJ1-2; D is uncertain. The germline V gene encodes CDR1 MGHDK and CDR2 SYGVNS. V was cut by 0 bases and J by 4 bases, with 15 bases left in between. This CDR3 is 16 amino acids long. The CDR3 here is CASSEYRPLRGYGYTF. CDR3 sequence (DNA): TGTGCCAGCAGTGAATATCGGCCTCTTCGGGGCTATGGCTACACCTTC.

The chain carries TRBV5-1 and TRBJ2-7; D not certain. The germline V and J ends were trimmed by 4 bases and 4 bases, with 12 bases remaining between them. CDR1 is SGHRS, CDR2 YFSETQ, per germline. The CDR3 length is 13 residues. The CDR3 region is CASSHPQYYEQYF. CDR3 sequence (DNA): TGCGCCAGCAGCCACCCACAGTATTACGAGCAGTACTTC.